This T cell receptor beta chain was recorded in a study of T-cell reconstitution after alpha-beta-depleted transplantation in children (dated by TCRdb to 2016 to 2018). Notes on the research overall: Using TCR repertoire profiling, the study quantitatively followed how T-cell immune reconstitution unfolded in children after TCRalphabeta/CD19-depleted allogeneic hematopoietic cell transplantation.

With respect to this clonotype: Its antigen is still unknown. Base qualities are missing; no much larger clone stands one base away.

The protocol used for the library was PCR. Sequencing relied on an Illumina HiSeq 2500. TCR library preparation used molecular barcoding, with unique molecular identifiers applied to normalize quantification of the TCRbeta repertoire. TCRdb handled the public reads itself, with Q25 trimming in fastp and clone calling in MiXCR, and kept productive beta chains. Entries that share a CDR3 protein sequence are merged under the most common genes and DNA. The table for this sample lists 90,000 to 100,000 distinct CDR3 sequences; 20% to 30% of them were counted only once. The ten biggest clones cover 20% to 25% of the sample. What the study reported, not specific to this receptor: In some patients, high TCRbeta diversity at day 60 was attributed to recipient T cells and intrathymic progenitors that had survived conditioning. Over the following months the frequencies of hyperexpanded clones went down, and after one year T-cell counts and TCRbeta diversity were mostly credited to newly produced T cells. Apparently early alphabetaT-cell count recovery about two months after transplant reportedly relied on only several hundred rapidly expanded clones derived from non-depleted graft cells.

The sample's treatment or condition, from its label and the paper: allogeneic hematopoietic cell transplantation with graft depleted of TCRalphabeta T cells and CD19 B cells. The children who served as transplant recipients had been given grafts of TCRalphabeta/CD19-depleted allogeneic hematopoietic cells. The CDR3 goes from the cysteine to the phenylalanine over 13 residues. The kept DNA is CDR3 alone, 39 bases in frame from the first base. V was cut back by 3 bases and J by 4 bases, leaving a gap of 7 bases between them. For CDR1 and CDR2, the germline V gene lists MGHDK and SYGVNS. Sequences were derived from PBMCs, sampled before TCRalphabeta/CD19-depleted stem cell transplant. The chain is assembled from TRBV25-1 and TRBJ2-1; TRBD2 is a weak D gene call, 6 bases matching. The TCR comes from a boy under 10 years old with acute lymphoblastic leukemia, due to receive a stem cell transplant. The nucleotide sequence reads as follows: TGTGCCAGCAGTGATGGGGGGTACAATGAGCAGTTCTTC. The translation is CASSDGGYNEQFF.